This passage covers 9 T cell receptor beta chains from one sample sequenced in a study of radiation and T cells in renal cell carcinoma. The table came from immunoSEQ multiplex PCR; TCRdb's copy has only in-frame clones and leaves some out. The table has around 16,000 clones, 56% seen once; the top ten hold approximately 11%. Documented treatment: treatment-naive control, cytoreductive nephrectomy. The source material was tumor tissue, sampled from a patient whose treatment was nephrectomy without radiotherapy. Every receptor here comes from a man aged 45-65 years with renal cell carcinoma.

The rearrangement links TRBV28 to TRBJ2-5; 8 nucleotides align to TRBD2. Germline CDR1 is MDHEN and CDR2 is SYDVKM. J gave up 4 bases and V 2 bases, and 3 bases lay outside the gene matches. The CDR3 contains 14 residues. The CDR3 coding sequence is TGTGCCAGCAGTTTACTTGCGGGGGGAGAGACCCAGTACTTC. Translating it yields CASSLLAGGETQYF.

In its sample, this clone was seen a few times. The V gene is TRBV27, the J gene TRBJ2-7, with D possibly matching TRBD1 (6 bases). Germline V gene sequence: CDR1 MNHEY, CDR2 SMNVEV (reference sequence). The CDR3 has 14 amino acids. The V end lost 5 bases, the J end lost 3 bases, and 14 bases lay between the germline ends. The chain's CDR3 is CASSPGQLIYEQYF. The CDR3 DNA reads TGTGCCAGCAGTCCTGGACAGTTAATCTACGAGCAGTACTTC.

This clone has a single count. This chain uses TRBV6-5 with TRBJ2-7; TRBD1 agrees at 12 bases. The CDR3 spans 14 residues. V dropped 6 bases and J dropped 3; count of bases not matched to a gene: 3. CDR1 is MNHEY and CDR2 is SVGAGI in the germline V gene. In nucleotides, the CDR3 is TGTGCCAGCAGGAGGGACAGGGGGCTCTACGAGCAGTACTTC. Encoded protein: CASRRDRGLYEQYF.

V gene TRBV6-6 combines with J gene TRBJ1-2; D is possibly TRBD1 (6 bases). The CDR3 has 16 amino acids. V was cut by 3 bases and J by 8 bases, with 22 bases left in between. The V gene's germline CDR1 is MNHNY and CDR2 SVGAGI (reference sequence). The CDR3 here is CASSYSLGQDLLGYTF. For the CDR3, the DNA is TGTGCCAGCAGTTATTCGTTGGGACAAGACCTCCTCGGCTACACCTTC.

This clone was seen a handful of times. This chain joins TRBV27 and TRBJ2-2, with D hard to call. Germline assignment: CDR1 MNHEY and CDR2 SMNVEV (reference sequence). The CDR3 loop spans 13 amino acids. V lost 9 bases and J 1 base, leaving 9 bases between the germline ends. The CDR3 reads CASFGVNTGELFF. The CDR3 DNA follows: TGTGCCAGTTTTGGAGTGAACACCGGGGAGCTGTTTTTT.

This chain joins TRBV11-2 and TRBJ2-7; 11 nucleotides agree with TRBD2. Germline V gene lookup returns CDR1 SGHAT and CDR2 FQNNGV. Germline trimming cut 5 bases from V and 3 bases from J; bases unmatched to any gene: 9. The CDR3 covers 16 residues. The CDR3 loop reads CASSPSLAGEFYEQYF. The CDR3 DNA sequence: TGTGCCAGCAGCCCTTCACTAGCGGGGGAATTCTACGAGCAGTACTTC.

The chain is built from TRBV7-7 and TRBJ2-7; TRBD1 is a possible D gene (6 bases). The germline V and J ends were trimmed by 5 bases and 0 bases, with 14 bases remaining between them. This CDR3 is built from 15 residues. Germline V CDR1 and CDR2: SSHAT, FNYEAQ (reference sequence). The CDR3 DNA is TGTGCCAGCAGCCCGCTGGGGGCCAGCTCCTACGAGCAGTACTTC. Translating gives CASSPLGASSYEQYF.

V gene TRBV7-2 combines with J gene TRBJ2-5; 12 bases match TRBD2. Germline trimming cut 4 bases from V and 4 bases from J; bases unmatched to any gene: 7. The germline V gene has CDR1 SGHTA and CDR2 FQGNSA. The CDR3 contains 16 residues. The CDR3 DNA reads as TGTGCCAGCAGCTCCTGGACTAGCGGGGTCGGAGAGACCCAGTACTTC. Translation: CASSSWTSGVGETQYF. The variable domain in full, with the rest retrieved from reference TRBV7-2 and TRBJ2-5, is GAGVSQSPSNKVTEKGKDVELRCDPISGHTALYWYRQSLGQGLEFLIYFQGNSAPDKSGLPSDRFSAERTGGSVSTLTIQRTQQEDSAVYLCASSSWTSGVGETQYFGPGTRLLVL.

The chain has TRBV15 and TRBJ2-2; TRBD2 matches 10 bases. The V gene end was trimmed by 3 bases and the J gene end by 6 bases; junction bases not matched to a gene: 4. Germline V lookup: CDR1 LNHNV, CDR2 YYDKDF (reference sequence). The CDR3 consists of 15 residues. The CDR3 bases are TGTGCCACCAGCAGGGCTAGCGGGGGAGCCGGGGAGCTGTTTTTT. Its translation is CATSRASGGAGELFF.